The 11 T cell receptor beta chains presented below share a single source sample, sequenced in a study of cytomegalovirus exposure and HLA in healthy donors. The PCR contained 60 Vbeta and 13 Jbeta primers. Profiled with immunoSEQ multiplex PCR; TCRdb holds only in-frame clones, not every one. The sample consists of 120,000 or so clones, over 80% of them appearing once. Specimen: PBMCs. The receptors were gathered from a man in his fifties in good health and CMV-seronegative.

The chain recombines TRBV5-1 with TRBJ2-2; 7 bases agree with TRBD2. This CDR3 region has 15 residues. In germline, CDR1 is SGHRS, CDR2 YFSETQ. With V trimmed by 3 bases and J by 1 base, 3 bases remained unmatched. Written as DNA, the CDR3 is TGCGCCAGCAGCTCCCCTAGCGGGAACACCGGGGAGCTGTTTTTT. It yields the protein CASSSPSGNTGELFF.

This clone was observed a single time. The chain links TRBV4-3 to TRBJ1-1, with D perhaps matching TRBD1 (5 bases). Per the germline V gene, CDR1 is LGHNA and CDR2 is YSLEER. CDR3 length: 15 amino acids. V lost 5 bases and J 4 bases, leaving 17 bases between the germline ends. CDR3 bases: TGCGCCAGCAGCAGAGTGCTTGGGGCGGCCACTGAAGCTTTCTTT. It translates to CASSRVLGAATEAFF.

The J gene is TRBJ2-1, the V gene TRBV6-1; tentatively, D is TRBD2 (6 bases). V was clipped by 6 bases and J by 6 bases, with 15 bases between them. The V gene's germline CDR1 is MNHNS and CDR2 SASEGT. The CDR3 length is 14 residues. CDR3 in amino acids: CASSALRTTNEQFF. Here the CDR3 DNA reads TGTGCCAGCAGCGCCCTCAGGACTACCAATGAGCAGTTCTTC.

Only one count was recorded for this clone. The J gene is TRBJ2-5, the V gene TRBV7-2; 7 bases align to TRBD1. Trimming removed 5 bases from V and 2 bases from J; junction bases left unmatched: 8. This CDR3 contains 15 residues. Germline V gene sequence: CDR1 SGHTA, CDR2 FQGNSA. CDR3 sequence: CASSRNRGGQETQYF. The DNA for the CDR3 is TGTGCCAGCAGCCGGAACAGGGGTGGGCAAGAGACCCAGTACTTC.

V gene TRBV7-8 combines with J gene TRBJ2-2, with D possibly being TRBD2 (6 bases). CDR1 and CDR2 from the germline V gene are SGHVS and FQNEAQ. V lost 0 bases and J 5 bases, leaving 10 bases between the germline ends. The CDR3 has 15 residues. CDR3 nucleotides: TGTGCCAGCAGCTTAGCATCGGAGGGGACCGGGGAGCTGTTTTTT. Protein product: CASSLASEGTGELFF.

The genes are TRBV7-6 and TRBJ1-5; 7 bases align to TRBD1. From germline, CDR1 is SGHVS and CDR2 FNYEAQ. The CDR3 contains 15 residues. V lost 5 bases, J lost 3 bases, and 7 bases stayed unmatched. The CDR3 loop is CASSPPTGHNQPQHF. The CDR3 nucleotides read TGTGCCAGCAGCCCTCCGACAGGGCACAATCAGCCCCAGCATTTT.

The rearrangement joins TRBV5-1 to TRBJ2-5, with TRBD1 matching over 10 bases. CDR1 is SGHRS, CDR2 YFSETQ, per germline. Trimming took 4 bases from V and 2 from J; bases not matched to a gene: 5. The CDR3 contains 15 residues. CDR3: CASSPTGGKQETQYF. CDR3 in DNA: TGCGCCAGCAGCCCGACAGGGGGCAAACAAGAGACCCAGTACTTC.

There are a few counts of this clone. This chain uses TRBV4-1 with TRBJ1-3; D not certain. Germline CDR1 MGHRA, CDR2 YSYEKL. The ends were cut back, 0 bases at V and 4 bases at J, with 10 bases in the middle. The CDR3 covers 15 residues. CDR3: CASSQDTGVGNTIYF. The CDR3 DNA sequence: TGCGCCAGCAGCCAAGATACCGGGGTCGGAAACACCATATATTTT.

The rearrangement uses TRBV6-6 and TRBJ1-1, with a tentative D call TRBD1 (6 bases). Germline V gene lookup returns CDR1 MNHNY and CDR2 SVGAGI (reference sequence). V lost 0 bases, J lost 6 bases, and 17 bases lay in between. There are 16 residues in the CDR3. This CDR3 is CASSYSSGGRFAEAFF. CDR3 nucleotide sequence: TGTGCCAGCAGTTACTCGAGCGGGGGGCGCTTCGCTGAAGCTTTCTTT.

The V call is TRBV4-2, the J call TRBJ2-7, with D possibly TRBD2 on 6 matching bases. From germline, CDR1 is LGHNA and CDR2 YNFKEQ. The CDR3 contains 14 residues. Trimming left V 0 bases short and J 3 bases short, with 9 bases between. Here the CDR3 reads CASSQDGTLYEQYF. CDR3 DNA: TGTGCCAGCAGCCAAGATGGGACTCTCTACGAGCAGTACTTC.

The V call is TRBV5-4, the J call TRBJ2-1, with 7 bases lining up with TRBD1. Unmatched junction bases numbered 6, after V lost 4 bases and J lost 8 bases. Germline CDR1 reads SGHNT; CDR2 reads YYREEE (reference sequence). This CDR3 has 13 amino acids. The CDR3 DNA follows: TGTGCCAGCAGCATAACAGGGGTAGATGAGCAGTTCTTC. This translates into CASSITGVDEQFF.